This is a list of T cell receptor beta chains from one sample in a study of cytomegalovirus exposure and HLA in healthy donors. Measured with immunoSEQ multiplex PCR; TCRdb has only the in-frame clones, and not every one. The sample has about 160,000 clones, around three quarters seen once. Input material: PBMCs. The origin of the receptors is a man aged 40-55 years in good health and CMV-seropositive. Each CDR3 is given with its conserved first and last residue. The order of the fields is CDR3 length, D gene, clone size, J gene, V gene, CDR3 DNA, CDR3 protein. D genes are given only for firm matches. Size tells how often a clone was seen (once, few, many) or the class of an expanded clone, and some rows leave it out.

14 | . | . | TRBJ2-7 | TRBV6-4 | TGTGCCAGCAGTGACTCACAGGGTAACTACGAGCAGTACTTC | CASSDSQGNYEQYF
15 | TRBD1 | few | TRBJ1-4 | TRBV27 | TGTGCCAGCAGTTTATCCGACAGGGGTACTGAAAAACTGTTTTTT | CASSLSDRGTEKLFF
14 | . | many | TRBJ1-2 | TRBV7-2 | TGTGCCAGCAGCTCATACAGGGTGGACTATGGCTACACCTTC | CASSSYRVDYGYTF
12 | . | . | TRBJ2-3 | TRBV18 | TGTGCCAGCTCACCAGGGGAGAATACGCAGTATTTT | CASSPGENTQYF
14 | TRBD1 | . | TRBJ1-2 | TRBV6-1 | TGTGCCAGCAGTGAATCCGGACAGGGCTATGGCTACACCTTC | CASSESGQGYGYTF
15 | . | . | TRBJ1-1 | TRBV4-2 | TGTGCCAGCAGCCAAGATGCCCAGGTGAACACTGAAGCTTTCTTT | CASSQDAQVNTEAFF
18 | TRBD1 | . | TRBJ2-7 | TRBV5-8 | TGTGCCAGCAGCTTCCCCAGGGGTACCGGGACAGGGATTTTCGGGCAGTACTTC | CASSFPRGTGTGIFGQYF
14 | . | . | TRBJ2-3 | TRBV6-5 | TGTGCCACCCAAAAGAGGGGGAATACAGATACGCAGTATTTT | CATQKRGNTDTQYF
14 | TRBD1 | . | TRBJ1-2 | TRBV6-1 | TGTGCCAGCACTCCGGACAGGGGGAACTATGGCTACACCTTC | CASTPDRGNYGYTF
14 | TRBD1 | . | TRBJ1-1 | TRBV5-1 | TGCGCCAGCAGCCGCCCGACCGGACAGGGTGAAGCCTTCTTT | CASSRPTGQGEAFF
16 | . | . | TRBJ1-1 | TRBV14 | TGTGCCAGCAGCCTTATTGGGGGCAGGATGAGCACTGAAGCTTTCTTT | CASSLIGGRMSTEAFF
16 | . | few | TRBJ2-2 | TRBV19 | TGTGCCAGTAGTTCCCGGGCAGGGGTAAACACCGGGGAGCTGTTTTTT | CASSSRAGVNTGELFF